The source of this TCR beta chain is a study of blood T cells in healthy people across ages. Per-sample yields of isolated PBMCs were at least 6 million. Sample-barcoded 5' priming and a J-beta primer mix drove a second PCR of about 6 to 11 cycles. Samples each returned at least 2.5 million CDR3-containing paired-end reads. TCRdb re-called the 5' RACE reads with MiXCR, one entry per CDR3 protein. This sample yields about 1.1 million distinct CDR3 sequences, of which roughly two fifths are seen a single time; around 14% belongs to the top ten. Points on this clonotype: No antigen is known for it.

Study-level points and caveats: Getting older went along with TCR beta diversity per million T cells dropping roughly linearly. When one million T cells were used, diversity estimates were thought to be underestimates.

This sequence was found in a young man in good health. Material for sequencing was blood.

The CDR3 region has the DNA TGTGCCAGCAGTGACAGGGGGTACAATGAGCAGTACTTC. Encoded protein: CASSDRGYNEQYF. This chain uses TRBV6-4 with TRBJ2-1; tentatively, D is TRBD1 (6 bases). TRBJ2-7 matches the DNA end more closely, so the J call is doubtful. Per germline, CDR1 MRHNA and CDR2 SNTAGT. There are 13 residues in the CDR3.